This T cell receptor beta chain was obtained from a study of T cell responses to AZD1222 COVID-19 vaccine. Of note for this clone: Its cognate antigen is unknown.

Clones were read by immunoSEQ multiplex PCR, and TCRdb kept only the in-frame ones, dropping some. The table includes about 110,000 clones, 70% to 90% detected once. Germline lookup yields CDR1 MNHNY and CDR2 SVGAGI (reference sequence). V lost 5 bases to trimming and J lost 4 bases, with 14 bases between them. There are 14 residues in the CDR3. The study, taken as a whole, reports: Close to half of spike-specific TCRs reportedly recognize unmutated variant regions. After the peak T cell response, and only then, were repertoires sampled. Only a handful of AZD1222 recipients were seropositive at baseline. The donors showed a predominance of white British ancestry and of females, with possible underestimation of clonal diversity.

This chain links TRBV6-6 with TRBJ1-1; the D gene is possibly TRBD1 (5 bases). Sequences were derived from peripheral blood, sampled on day 0 of AZD1222 vaccination. This TCR was sampled from an adult in good health. Here the CDR3 DNA reads TGTGCCAGCAGTCTGGGGGGAGGGGTCACTGAAGCTTTCTTT. As protein: CASSLGGGVTEAFF.